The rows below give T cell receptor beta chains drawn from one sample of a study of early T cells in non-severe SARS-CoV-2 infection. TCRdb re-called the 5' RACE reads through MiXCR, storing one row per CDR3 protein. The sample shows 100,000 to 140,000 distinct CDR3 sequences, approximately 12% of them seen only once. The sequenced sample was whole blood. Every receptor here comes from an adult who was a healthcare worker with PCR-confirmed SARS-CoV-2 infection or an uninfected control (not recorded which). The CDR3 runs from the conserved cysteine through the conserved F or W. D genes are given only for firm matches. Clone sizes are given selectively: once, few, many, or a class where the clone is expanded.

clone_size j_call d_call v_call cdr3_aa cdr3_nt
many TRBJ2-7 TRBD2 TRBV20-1 CSTSGERYEQYF TGCAGCACTAGCGGGGAGAGGTACGAGCAGTACTTC
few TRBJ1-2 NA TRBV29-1 CSVEDDTGYGYTF TGCAGCGTTGAAGATGATACAGGGTATGGCTACACCTTC
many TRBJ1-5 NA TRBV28 CASSLTGVQPQHF TGTGCCAGCAGTTTAACTGGGGTTCAGCCCCAGCATTTT
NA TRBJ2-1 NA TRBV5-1 CASSFDNEQFF TGCGCCAGCAGCTTCGACAATGAGCAGTTCTTC
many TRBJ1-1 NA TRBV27 CASSLSPGEAFF TGTGCCAGCAGTTTATCCCCGGGAGAGGCTTTCTTT
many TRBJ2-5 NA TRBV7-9 CASSPKRTAQETQYF TGTGCCAGCAGCCCCAAAAGGACAGCACAAGAGACCCAGTACTTC
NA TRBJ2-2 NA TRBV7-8 CASSGSIWSEELFF TGTGCCAGCAGCGGAAGTATTTGGTCTGAGGAGCTGTTTTTT
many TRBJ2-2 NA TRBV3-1 CASSSIGAGELFF TGTGCCAGCAGCTCGATTGGGGCCGGGGAGCTGTTTTTT
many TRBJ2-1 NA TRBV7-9 CASSFLSASGQYNEQFF TGTGCCAGCAGCTTTTTATCGGCTAGCGGACAGTACAATGAGCAGTTCTTC
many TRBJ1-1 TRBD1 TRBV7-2 CASSLGEGALMTEAFF TGTGCCAGCAGCTTAGGGGAGGGGGCGCTTATGACTGAAGCTTTCTTT
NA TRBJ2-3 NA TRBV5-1 CASSLDGFSTDTQYF TGCGCCAGCAGCTTGGATGGTTTTTCTACAGATACGCAGTATTTT
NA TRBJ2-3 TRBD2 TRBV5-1 CASSLTGTSVTDTQYF TGCGCCAGCAGCTTAACCGGGACTAGCGTCACAGATACGCAGTATTTT